The rows below give T cell receptor beta chains drawn from one sample of a study of Ad26.COV2.S vaccination and SARS-CoV-2 variants. Data came from immunoSEQ multiplex PCR; TCRdb stores just in-frame clones and leaves some out. The sample includes about 460,000 clones, 80% to 90% of them seen just once. Sequenced here: peripheral blood, sampled in a trial of Ad26.COV2.S vaccine versus placebo. Every receptor here comes from a person aged 18-65 years who received the Ad26.COV2.S COVID-19 vaccine or a placebo. CDR3s leave out the opening cysteine and the closing phenylalanine or tryptophan. Each record gives: CDR3 protein, V gene, J gene, D gene, CDR3 length. A D gene is named only where the DNA matches it firmly.

CDR3aa: ASSSISSGQPQH
v_gene: TRBV5-5
j_gene: TRBJ1-5
d_gene: -
len: 12

CDR3aa: ASSQFLGSGASYNEQF
v_gene: TRBV3-1/TRBV3-2
j_gene: TRBJ2-1
d_gene: TRBD2
len: 16

CDR3aa: ASSLGDEKLF
v_gene: TRBV7-9
j_gene: TRBJ1-4
d_gene: -
len: 10

CDR3aa: ASSLTSDTGELF
v_gene: TRBV7-9
j_gene: TRBJ2-2
d_gene: TRBD2
len: 12

CDR3aa: ASSYNSNQPQH
v_gene: TRBV6-6
j_gene: TRBJ1-5
d_gene: -
len: 11

CDR3aa: ASSLGTGVNGYT
v_gene: TRBV28
j_gene: TRBJ1-2
d_gene: TRBD1
len: 12

CDR3aa: ASSLQGRGSSYNEQF
v_gene: TRBV7-2
j_gene: TRBJ2-1
d_gene: TRBD2
len: 15

CDR3aa: ASSLGNRGTEAF
v_gene: TRBV11-3
j_gene: TRBJ1-1
d_gene: TRBD1
len: 12

CDR3aa: ASSFFGTAQETQY
v_gene: TRBV7-2
j_gene: TRBJ2-5
d_gene: TRBD1
len: 13

CDR3aa: ASSLEEQGGYT
v_gene: TRBV12-3/TRBV12-4
j_gene: TRBJ1-2
d_gene: -
len: 11

CDR3aa: ASSRLRPLQFPPDTQY
v_gene: TRBV6-6
j_gene: TRBJ2-3
d_gene: -
len: 16

CDR3aa: ASSFDGGARTEAF
v_gene: TRBV11-2
j_gene: TRBJ1-1
d_gene: -
len: 13

CDR3aa: ASSPRRTNTNTGELF
v_gene: TRBV18
j_gene: TRBJ2-2
d_gene: -
len: 15

CDR3aa: ASSVAPSSYNEQF
v_gene: TRBV9
j_gene: TRBJ2-1
d_gene: -
len: 13

CDR3aa: ATQLQGLAEYEQY
v_gene: TRBV6-6
j_gene: TRBJ2-7
d_gene: TRBD2
len: 13

CDR3aa: ATSRYGRRQPLTDTQY
v_gene: TRBV15
j_gene: TRBJ2-3
d_gene: -
len: 16

CDR3aa: ASSRSTGLSSPLH
v_gene: TRBV6-5
j_gene: TRBJ1-6
d_gene: TRBD1
len: 13

CDR3aa: SVRQGSGNTIY
v_gene: TRBV29-1
j_gene: TRBJ1-3
d_gene: -
len: 11

CDR3aa: ASSSRAYNEQF
v_gene: TRBV5-1
j_gene: TRBJ2-1
d_gene: -
len: 11

CDR3aa: ASSSQTMNGEAF
v_gene: TRBV25-1
j_gene: TRBJ1-1
d_gene: -
len: 12

CDR3aa: ASSLGGVGYT
v_gene: TRBV27
j_gene: TRBJ1-2
d_gene: -
len: 10

CDR3aa: ARSRGPGGTQETQY
v_gene: TRBV2
j_gene: TRBJ2-5
d_gene: -
len: 14

CDR3aa: ASSQRVHENIQY
v_gene: TRBV3-1/TRBV3-2
j_gene: TRBJ2-4
d_gene: -
len: 12

CDR3aa: ASNRDSANEKLF
v_gene: TRBV6-6
j_gene: TRBJ1-4
d_gene: TRBD1
len: 12

CDR3aa: ASSLGGRGTGANVLT
v_gene: TRBV5-1
j_gene: TRBJ2-6
d_gene: -
len: 15

CDR3aa: ASSKGDSAPLYGYT
v_gene: TRBV21-1
j_gene: TRBJ1-2
d_gene: -
len: 14

CDR3aa: ASSPQLGFYEQY
v_gene: TRBV11-3
j_gene: TRBJ2-7
d_gene: -
len: 12

CDR3aa: AISAGDVYGYT
v_gene: TRBV10-3
j_gene: TRBJ1-2
d_gene: -
len: 11

CDR3aa: ASTGGSYNEQF
v_gene: TRBV25-1
j_gene: TRBJ2-1
d_gene: -
len: 11

CDR3aa: ASSEAGTRPSAGYT
v_gene: TRBV25-1
j_gene: TRBJ1-2
d_gene: -
len: 14

CDR3aa: ASSPGLAGNGDLSVYEQY
v_gene: TRBV18
j_gene: TRBJ2-7
d_gene: TRBD2
len: 18

CDR3aa: ASSFQGHRSGGNTIY
v_gene: TRBV7-9
j_gene: TRBJ1-3
d_gene: TRBD1
len: 15